Below, 32 T cell receptor beta chains from the same sample are listed, as sequenced in a study of shared clonotypes between healthy human individuals. The data were produced by immunoSEQ multiplex PCR, yet TCRdb's version contains in-frame clones alone and is incomplete. The repertoire holds around 600,000 clones, with approximately 97% as singletons. What was sequenced was naive CD4+ T cells sorted from blood. Subset noted: CD45RA+ positively selected. These receptors were obtained from a woman aged 25 to 45 in good health.

The chain is built from TRBV7-2 and TRBJ1-2; perhaps TRBD1 as D (5 bases). This CDR3 contains 16 residues. V dropped 5 bases and J dropped 4 bases, with 20 bases sitting between them. Germline V lookup: CDR1 SGHTA, CDR2 FQGNSA. CDR3 sequence: CASSMRQIPQVYGYTF. CDR3 bases: TGTGCCAGCAGCATGAGACAGATCCCCCAGGTCTATGGCTACACCTTC.

This clone was detected only once. The rearrangement links TRBV21-1 to TRBJ2-5; the table's D call, TRBD2, was not checked against the DNA. TRBV21-1 is deemed a pseudogene. CDR3 length: 19 amino acids. CDR3 residues: CASSRGLAGSGGPQETQYF. CDR3 in DNA: TGTGCCAGCAGCAGGGGACTAGCGGGATCCGGGGGGCCCCAAGAGACCCAGTACTTC.

DNA of the CDR3: TGTGCCAGCAGCTTACCCCCGCGGGAGGGTGTATACGAGCAGTACTTC. As protein: CASSLPPREGVYEQYF. This chain links TRBV5-8 with TRBJ2-7, with 9 positions matching TRBD2. The trim removed 2 bases at V and 4 bases at J, leaving 10 bases unmatched. This CDR3 contains 16 residues. Looked up from germline, CDR1 is SGHTS and CDR2 is YDEGEE.

CDR3 nucleotide sequence: TGTGCCAGTAGTATCAATCCGGGACAAATCACTGAAGCTTTCTTT. Its translation is CASSINPGQITEAFF. The chain employs TRBV19 and TRBJ1-1, with D perhaps matching TRBD1 (6 bases). Trimming stripped 3 bases from V and 4 bases from J, with 15 bases between. This CDR3 contains 15 residues. Germline CDR1 and CDR2: LNHDA and SQIVND (reference sequence). Together with reference TRBV19 and TRBJ1-1, the CDR3 gives the full variable domain: DGGITQSPKYLFRKEGQNVTLSCEQNLNHDAMYWYRQDPGQGLRLIYYSQIVNDFQKGDIAEGYSVSREKKESFPLTVTSAQKNPTAFYLCASSINPGQITEAFFGQGTRLTVV.

The gene calls are TRBV27 and TRBJ2-2, with 8 bases identical to TRBD2. This CDR3 is built from 16 residues. V trimming: 5 bases; J trimming: 4 bases; junction bases outside the gene matches: 9. Germline CDR1 and CDR2: MNHEY and SMNVEV (reference sequence). This CDR3 reads CASSPVAGRVTGELFF. CDR3 bases: TGTGCCAGCAGTCCAGTAGCGGGAAGGGTCACCGGGGAGCTGTTTTTT.

The chain couples TRBV7-2 to TRBJ1-4, with D hard to call. Germline CDR1 and CDR2: SGHTA and FQGNSA. The CDR3 covers 16 residues. The V end lost 5 bases, the J end lost 4 bases, and 17 bases lay between the germline ends. The CDR3 DNA is TGTGCCAGCAGCCCCTTTATCGACCGACATAATGAAAAACTGTTTTTT. This gives the protein CASSPFIDRHNEKLFF.

The genes are TRBV29-1 and TRBJ2-5, with unresolved D. This CDR3 is built from 14 residues. Deletions cut 3 bases from V and 2 bases from J, with 13 bases between. The germline CDR1 and CDR2 sequences are SQVTM and ANQGSEA. CDR3 nucleotides: TGCAGCGTTGAGGGTAGGCACAAACAAGAGACCCAGTACTTC. Amino acid sequence: CSVEGRHKQETQYF.

The chain is built from TRBV18 and TRBJ2-7, with D possibly matching TRBD2 (5 bases). The CDR3 extends over 15 amino acids. Germline V CDR1 and CDR2: KGHSH, LQKENI. The V and J ends lost 2 bases and 2 bases respectively, with 13 bases between them. This CDR3 is CASSPALAAPYEQYF. CDR3 coding DNA: TGTGCCAGCTCACCAGCCCTAGCTGCTCCCTACGAGCAGTACTTC.

V gene TRBV10-3 combines with J gene TRBJ1-5; D not certain. Germline assignment: CDR1 ENHRY and CDR2 SYGVKD. This CDR3 has 15 residues. The V end was cut by 10 bases, the J end by 0 bases, with 16 bases between. DNA of the CDR3: TGTGCCACCCTGGGCGGGCAAAATAGCAATCAGCCCCAGCATTTT. It yields the protein CATLGGQNSNQPQHF.

This clone was counted a single time. The chain's CDR3 is CASSSLAGAGEQYF. Written as DNA, the CDR3 is TGTGCCAGCAGCTCCCTAGCGGGAGCGGGCGAGCAGTACTTC. The chain uses TRBV11-2 and TRBJ2-7, with 10 bases matching TRBD2. CDR1 and CDR2 (germline): SGHAT, FQNNGV. The CDR3 is 14 amino acids. Trimming took 4 bases from V and 6 from J; bases not matched to a gene: 6.

The CDR3 spells CASSHPTANSGNTIYF. In DNA form, the CDR3 reads TGTGCCAGCAGCCACCCGACAGCAAACTCTGGAAACACCATATATTTT. The chain joins TRBV14 to TRBJ1-3, with TRBD1 as a possible D gene (5 bases). Germline loops: CDR1 SGHDN, CDR2 FVKESK. CDR3 size: 16 residues. V lost 3 bases, J lost 0 bases, and 12 bases lay in between.

The CDR3 is CASSTGLAANTGELFF. The CDR3 DNA sequence: TGCGCCAGCAGCACGGGACTAGCGGCGAACACCGGGGAGCTGTTTTTT. The rearrangement uses TRBV5-1 and TRBJ2-2; the match to TRBD2 covers 11 bases. The trim removed 4 bases at V and 0 bases at J, leaving 2 bases unmatched. The CDR3 covers 16 residues. Germline V gene lookup returns CDR1 SGHRS and CDR2 YFSETQ. The full variable domain, with the rest looked up from reference TRBV5-1 and TRBJ2-2, is KAGVTQTPRYLIKTRGQQVTLSCSPISGHRSVSWYQQTPGQGLQFLFEYFSETQRNKGNFPGRFSGRQFSNSRSEMNVSTLELGDSALYLCASSTGLAANTGELFFGEGSRLTVL.

The chain recombines TRBV30 with TRBJ1-5, with D perhaps TRBD1 (6 bases). The V and J ends lost 2 bases and 0 bases respectively, with 20 bases between them. The CDR3 spans 18 residues. From germline, CDR1 is GTSNPN and CDR2 SVGIG (reference sequence). The chain's CDR3 is CAWSPPGGQSYSNQPQHF. CDR3 nucleotide sequence: TGTGCCTGGAGTCCCCCGGGTGGACAGAGTTATAGCAATCAGCCCCAGCATTTT. The entire variable domain, with the rest obtained from reference TRBV30 and TRBJ1-5, is as follows: SQTIHQWPATLVQPVGSPLSLECTVEGTSNPNLYWYRQAAGRGLQLLFYSVGIGQISSEVPQNLSASRPQDRQFILSSKKLLLSDSGFYLCAWSPPGGQSYSNQPQHFGDGTRLSIL.

V and J are TRBV23-1 and TRBJ2-5, with TRBD1 matching over 7 bases. TRBV23-1 is filed as an ORF, its function uncertain. The CDR3 contains 13 residues. Losses at the gene ends were 7 bases for V and 4 bases for J; bases not matched to a gene: 6. CDR3 amino acids: CASTRGWVETQYF. Here the CDR3 DNA reads TGCGCCAGCACCAGGGGGTGGGTAGAGACCCAGTACTTC.

The chain uses TRBV7-2 and TRBJ2-5, with D unclear. The CDR3 runs to 17 residues. The V and J ends lost 1 base and 2 bases respectively, with 17 bases between them. The germline V gene has CDR1 SGHTA and CDR2 FQGNSA. CDR3 sequence reads: CASSLVATTIPQETQYF. CDR3 nucleotides: TGTGCCAGCAGCTTAGTGGCGACGACCATCCCTCAAGAGACCCAGTACTTC. Supplemented by reference TRBV7-2 and TRBJ2-5, the full variable domain reads GAGVSQSPSNKVTEKGKDVELRCDPISGHTALYWYRQSLGQGLEFLIYFQGNSAPDKSGLPSDRFSAERTGGSVSTLTIQRTQQEDSAVYLCASSLVATTIPQETQYFGPGTRLLVL.

J is TRBJ1-3 and V is TRBV15, with a weak D call TRBD1 (5 bases). V was cut by 1 base and J by 0 bases, with 10 bases left in between. The CDR3 has 16 amino acids. Germline V gene sequence: CDR1 LNHNV, CDR2 YYDKDF (reference sequence). In DNA form, the CDR3 reads TGTGCCACCAGCAGAGCTTGGGGCCCCTCTGGAAACACCATATATTTT. Residues: CATSRAWGPSGNTIYF.

The J gene is TRBJ2-1, the V gene TRBV29-1; weak D call: TRBD2 (5 bases). The length of the CDR3 is 12 residues. Trimming left V 3 bases short and J 4 bases short, with 7 bases between. CDR1 and CDR2 from the germline V gene are SQVTM and ANQGSEA. CDR3 amino acids: CSVERAYNEQFF. For the CDR3, the DNA is TGCAGCGTTGAGCGGGCATACAATGAGCAGTTCTTC.

V usage is TRBV5-6 and J usage is TRBJ2-3, with TRBD2 matching 8 bases. The CDR3 loop spans 14 amino acids. The germline CDR1 and CDR2 sequences are SGHDT and YYEEEE. The ends lost 1 base at V and 8 bases at J; junction bases unmatched: 6. The CDR3 DNA is TGTGCCAGCAGCTTGCTCGGGAGGGCCGGTACGCAGTATTTT. Its translation: CASSLLGRAGTQYF. Variable domain in full (rest from reference TRBV5-6 and TRBJ2-3): DAGVTQSPTHLIKTRGQQVTLRCSPKSGHDTVSWYQQALGQGPQFIFQYYEEEERQRGNFPDRFSGHQFPNYSSELNVNALLLGDSALYLCASSLLGRAGTQYFGPGTRLTVL.

The chain combines TRBV18 with TRBJ1-3; the D is unclear. The length of the CDR3 is 14 residues. The germline CDR1 and CDR2 sequences are KGHSH and LQKENI. The germline V and J ends were trimmed by 2 bases and 2 bases, with 7 bases remaining between them. CDR3 nucleotide sequence: TGTGCCAGCTCACCAGAAAGGGCTGGAAACACCATATATTTT. It is translated as CASSPERAGNTIYF. The whole variable domain, filled in from reference TRBV18 and TRBJ1-3, reads NAGVMQNPRHLVRRRGQEARLRCSPMKGHSHVYWYRQLPEEGLKFMVYLQKENIIDESGMPKERFSAEFPKEGPSILRIQQVVRGDSAAYFCASSPERAGNTIYFGEGSWLTVV.

V gene TRBV19 combines with J gene TRBJ2-7, with 7 bases identical to TRBD2. CDR1 LNHDA and CDR2 SQIVND come from the germline V gene (reference sequence). The ends lost 9 bases at V and 2 bases at J; junction bases unmatched: 13. CDR3 size: 15 residues. CDR3 region: CASGRPDDQTYEQYF. CDR3 coding DNA: TGTGCCAGCGGGAGGCCCGACGACCAAACCTACGAGCAGTACTTC.

This chain links TRBV18 with TRBJ1-1, with a possible D match to TRBD1 (6 bases). The V gene lost 2 bases and the J gene lost 7 bases, with 14 bases spanning the gap. This CDR3 spans 14 amino acids. Germline-derived CDR1 and CDR2 are KGHSH and LQKENI. This CDR3 is CASSPIGQNFEAFF. Written as DNA, the CDR3 is TGTGCCAGCTCACCAATCGGACAGAATTTTGAAGCTTTCTTT. The entire variable domain, with the rest obtained from reference TRBV18 and TRBJ1-1, is as follows: NAGVMQNPRHLVRRRGQEARLRCSPMKGHSHVYWYRQLPEEGLKFMVYLQKENIIDESGMPKERFSAEFPKEGPSILRIQQVVRGDSAAYFCASSPIGQNFEAFFGQGTRLTVV.

The chain is built from TRBV21-1 and TRBJ2-7; the table's D call TRBD2 went unverified against the DNA. TRBV21-1 constitutes a pseudogene. This CDR3 spans 17 amino acids. The CDR3 reads CASSKGATSALWDEQYF. In nucleotides, the CDR3 is TGTGCCAGCAGCAAAGGGGCGACTAGTGCCCTCTGGGACGAGCAGTACTTC.

This chain connects TRBV18 to TRBJ2-1; 7 nucleotides match TRBD2. V shed 4 bases, J shed 5 bases, and the junction held 14 bases outside the gene matches. CDR3 length equals 17 residues. Germline CDR1 KGHSH, CDR2 LQKENI. The CDR3 coding sequence is TGTGCCAGCTCACAAGAGCTGATGGGGGAGGGCCACAATGAGCAGTTCTTC. Translating it yields CASSQELMGEGHNEQFF.

This chain uses TRBV6-5 with TRBJ2-7; 12 bases align to TRBD2. Germline V CDR1 and CDR2: MNHEY, SVGAGI. The CDR3 is 16 residues long. V gave up 2 bases and J gave up 6 bases; unmatched junction bases: 8. CDR3 protein: CASSYAGLAGGGEQYF. The CDR3 DNA reads TGTGCCAGCAGTTACGCGGGACTAGCGGGCGGGGGCGAGCAGTACTTC.

The rearrangement uses TRBV9 and TRBJ2-3; 11 bases line up with TRBD2. The CDR3 contains 15 residues. With V trimmed by 4 bases and J by 3 bases, 4 bases remained unmatched. Germline CDR1 SGDLS, CDR2 YYNGEE. For the CDR3, the DNA is TGTGCCAGCAGCATTAGCGGGAGGGCGACAGATACGCAGTATTTT. Its translation is CASSISGRATDTQYF.

The V and J genes are TRBV7-9 and TRBJ2-3, with D possibly being TRBD1 or TRBD2 (5 bases each). V was pared by 6 bases and J by 6 bases, with 10 bases between. CDR1 SEHNR and CDR2 FQNEAQ come from the germline V gene (reference sequence). The CDR3 spans 12 residues. The CDR3 region is CASSSEGDTQYF. In DNA, the CDR3 is TGTGCCAGCAGTTCCGAGGGGGATACGCAGTATTTT.

V and J are TRBV7-9 and TRBJ2-7, with 12 bases that match TRBD2. From germline, CDR1 is SEHNR and CDR2 FQNEAQ (reference sequence). The CDR3 consists of 16 residues. V trimming: 3 bases; J trimming: 5 bases; junction bases outside the gene matches: 8. This CDR3 reads CASSLGSGLAGNEQYF. In DNA form, the CDR3 reads TGTGCCAGCAGCTTGGGGTCAGGACTAGCGGGAAACGAGCAGTACTTC.

This chain joins TRBV28 and TRBJ2-7; D gene ambiguous. V was shortened by 3 bases and J by 4 bases, with 7 bases between the two germline ends. Looked up from germline, CDR1 is MDHEN and CDR2 is SYDVKM. The CDR3 extends over 12 amino acids. The CDR3 DNA reads TGTGCCAGCAGTTTTGGGTTATACGAGCAGTACTTC. It specifies CASSFGLYEQYF.

This clone appeared a single time. V usage is TRBV7-2 and J usage is TRBJ2-6; maybe TRBD2 (5 bases). The CDR3 spans 17 residues. Germline values: CDR1 SGHTA, CDR2 FQGNSA. V was cut by 5 bases and J by 4 bases, with 18 bases left in between. This CDR3 reads CASSPSPRTLGANVLTF. CDR3 bases: TGTGCCAGCAGCCCTAGCCCAAGGACCCTCGGGGCCAACGTCCTGACTTTC.

The V and J genes are TRBV6-1 and TRBJ1-5, with TRBD1 as a possible D gene (5 bases). CDR1 MNHNS and CDR2 SASEGT come from the germline V gene. This CDR3 comprises 15 residues. V lost 10 bases to trimming and J lost 3 bases, with 19 bases between them. The CDR3 sequence: CATLPRQSDNQPQHF. DNA for the CDR3: TGTGCCACGCTTCCGCGACAGTCAGACAATCAGCCCCAGCATTTT.

The V and J genes are TRBV19 and TRBJ1-2; D unclear. The CDR3 totals 13 residues. The germline V gene encodes CDR1 LNHDA and CDR2 SQIVND (reference sequence). Deletions cut 5 bases from V and 6 bases from J, with 13 bases between. The CDR3 nucleotides read TGTGCCAGTAGTCCCTCGACCGACCATGGCTACACCTTC. It codes for CASSPSTDHGYTF.

With respect to this clone: Without the conserved terminal phenylalanine or tryptophan, this CDR3 likely stems from a read error. The limits of the CDR3 on the DNA are not certain, so only TCRdb's listed CDR3 is given. CDR3 loop: CARSSAPPD. The rearrangement uses TRBV5-3 and TRBJ1-2. TRBV5-3 carries the ORF label, with uncertain function. The CDR3 has 9 amino acids, counting both end residues.